This T cell receptor beta chain appears in the sequencing data of a study of spatial heterogeneity in lung cancer. Study results and limitations: Resection saw ubiquitous expanded tumor TCRs appear in blood more than follow-up did.

There are many counts of this clonotype. Its antigen is not known. TCRdb itself ran the 5' RACE reads through MiXCR, one entry per CDR3 protein. The table includes 20,000 to 30,000 distinct CDR3 sequences, roughly 4.7% detected once. Time point here: sample taken at primary tumor resection. Trimming took 4 bases from V and 11 from J, leaving 12 bases between them. CDR3 length equals 12 residues. CDR1 is MNHEY, CDR2 SVGAGI, per germline. The chain recombines TRBV6-5 with TRBJ2-1, with D maybe TRBD2 (6 bases). Sequenced material: PBMCs, taken at surgery. The clonotype was recovered from a male donor with early-stage non-small cell lung cancer. CDR3 bases: TGTGCCAGCAGTTCCCAGGAGGGACAGCAGTTCTTC. Its protein product is CASSSQEGQQFF.